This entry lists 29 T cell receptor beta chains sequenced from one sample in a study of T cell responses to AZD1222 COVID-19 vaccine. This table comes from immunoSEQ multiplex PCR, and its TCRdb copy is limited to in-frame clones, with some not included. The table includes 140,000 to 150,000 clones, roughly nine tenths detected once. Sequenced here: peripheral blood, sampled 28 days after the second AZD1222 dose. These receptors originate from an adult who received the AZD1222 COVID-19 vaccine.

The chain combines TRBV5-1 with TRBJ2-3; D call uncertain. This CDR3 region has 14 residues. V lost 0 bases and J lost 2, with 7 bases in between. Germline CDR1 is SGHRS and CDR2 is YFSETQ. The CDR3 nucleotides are TGCGCCAGCAGCTTGGGGTCCGTCACAGATACGCAGTATTTT. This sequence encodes CASSLGSVTDTQYF.

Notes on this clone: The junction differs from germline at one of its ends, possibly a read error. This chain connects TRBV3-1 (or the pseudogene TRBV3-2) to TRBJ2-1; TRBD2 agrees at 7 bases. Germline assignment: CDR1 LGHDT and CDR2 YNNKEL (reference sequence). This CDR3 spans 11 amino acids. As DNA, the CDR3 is TGTGCCAGCAGTACCCTAGCGGAGACGATCTTC. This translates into CASSTLAETIF.

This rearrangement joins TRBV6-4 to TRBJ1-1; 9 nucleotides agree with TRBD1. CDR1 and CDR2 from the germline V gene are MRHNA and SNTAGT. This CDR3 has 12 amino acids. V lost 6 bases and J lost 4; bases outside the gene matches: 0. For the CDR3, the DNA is TGTGCCAGCAGGACAGGGGGCACTGAAGCTTTCTTT. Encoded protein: CASRTGGTEAFF.

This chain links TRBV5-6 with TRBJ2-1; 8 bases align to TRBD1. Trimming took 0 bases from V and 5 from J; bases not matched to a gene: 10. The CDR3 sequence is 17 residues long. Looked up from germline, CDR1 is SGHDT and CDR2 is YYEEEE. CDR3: CASSLEWGTGRNNEQFF. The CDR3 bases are TGTGCCAGCAGCTTGGAGTGGGGGACAGGCCGGAACAATGAGCAGTTCTTC.

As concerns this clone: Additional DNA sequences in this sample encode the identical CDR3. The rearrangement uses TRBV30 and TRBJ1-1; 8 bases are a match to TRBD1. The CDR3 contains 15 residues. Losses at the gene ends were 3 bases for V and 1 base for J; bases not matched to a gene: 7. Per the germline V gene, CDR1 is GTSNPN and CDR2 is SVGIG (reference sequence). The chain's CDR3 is CAWSTGTGPNTEAFF. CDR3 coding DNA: TGTGCCTGGAGCACTGGGACAGGACCGAACACTGAAGCTTTCTTT.

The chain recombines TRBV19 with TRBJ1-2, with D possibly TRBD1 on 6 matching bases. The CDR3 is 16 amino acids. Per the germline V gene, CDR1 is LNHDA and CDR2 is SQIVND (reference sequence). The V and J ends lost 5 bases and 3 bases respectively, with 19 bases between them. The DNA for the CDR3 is TGTGCCAGTAGTCCCCAAAGGGGGGGGAGACACTATGGCTACACCTTC. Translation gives CASSPQRGGRHYGYTF.

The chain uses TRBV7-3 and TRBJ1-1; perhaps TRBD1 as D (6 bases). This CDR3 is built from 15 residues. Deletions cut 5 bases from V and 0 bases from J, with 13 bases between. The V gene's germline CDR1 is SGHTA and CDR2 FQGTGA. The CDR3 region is CASSPATGMNTEAFF. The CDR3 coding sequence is TGTGCCAGCAGCCCAGCGACAGGAATGAACACTGAAGCTTTCTTT.

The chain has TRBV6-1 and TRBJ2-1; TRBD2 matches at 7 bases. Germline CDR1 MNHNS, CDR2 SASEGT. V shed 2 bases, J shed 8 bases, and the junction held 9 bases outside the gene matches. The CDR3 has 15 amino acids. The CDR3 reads CASSESSGGVDEQFF. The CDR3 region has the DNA TGTGCCAGCAGTGAATCGTCGGGAGGCGTGGATGAGCAGTTCTTC.

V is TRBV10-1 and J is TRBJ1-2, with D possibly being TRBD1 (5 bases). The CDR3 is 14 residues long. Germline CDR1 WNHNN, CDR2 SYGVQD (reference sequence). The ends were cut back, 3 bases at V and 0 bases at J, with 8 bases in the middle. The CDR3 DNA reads TGCGCCAGCAGTGATGGGGCAGCTAACTATGGCTACACCTTC. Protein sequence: CASSDGAANYGYTF.

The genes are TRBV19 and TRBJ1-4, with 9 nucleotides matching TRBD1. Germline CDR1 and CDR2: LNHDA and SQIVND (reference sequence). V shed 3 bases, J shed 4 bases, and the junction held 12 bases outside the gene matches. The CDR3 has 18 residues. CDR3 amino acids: CASSISANTGGINEKLFF. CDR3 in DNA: TGTGCCAGTAGTATTTCCGCGAACACAGGGGGCATTAATGAAAAACTGTTTTTT.

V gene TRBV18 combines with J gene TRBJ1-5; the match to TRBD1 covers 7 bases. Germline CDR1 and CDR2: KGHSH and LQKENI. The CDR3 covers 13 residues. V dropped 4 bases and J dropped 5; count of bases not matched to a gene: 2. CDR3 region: CASSRDSHQPQHF. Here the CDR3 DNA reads TGTGCCAGCTCACGGGACAGCCATCAGCCCCAGCATTTT.

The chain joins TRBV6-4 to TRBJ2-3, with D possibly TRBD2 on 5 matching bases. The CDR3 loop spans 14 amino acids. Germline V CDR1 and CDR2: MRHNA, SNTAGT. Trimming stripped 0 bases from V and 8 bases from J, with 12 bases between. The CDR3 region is CASSDSSEGGTQYF. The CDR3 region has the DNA TGTGCCAGCAGTGACTCCTCTGAGGGTGGTACGCAGTATTTT.

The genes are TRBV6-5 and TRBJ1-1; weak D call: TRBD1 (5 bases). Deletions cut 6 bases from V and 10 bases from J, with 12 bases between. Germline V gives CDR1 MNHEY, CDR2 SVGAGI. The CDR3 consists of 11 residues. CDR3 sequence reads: CASRQGPGAFF. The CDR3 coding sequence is TGTGCCAGCAGGCAGGGCCCTGGAGCTTTCTTT.

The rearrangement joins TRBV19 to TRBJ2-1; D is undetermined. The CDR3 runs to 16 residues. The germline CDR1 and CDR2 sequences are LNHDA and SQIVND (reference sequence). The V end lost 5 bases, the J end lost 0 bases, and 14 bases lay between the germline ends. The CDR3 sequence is CASSPALSSSYNEQFF. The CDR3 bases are TGTGCCAGTAGTCCCGCCCTATCGAGCTCCTACAATGAGCAGTTCTTC.

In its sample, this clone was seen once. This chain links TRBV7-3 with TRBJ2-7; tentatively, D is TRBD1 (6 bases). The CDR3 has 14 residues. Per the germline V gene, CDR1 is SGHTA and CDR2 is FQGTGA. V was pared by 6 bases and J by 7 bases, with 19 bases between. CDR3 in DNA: TGTGCCAGCAGTTCCCAGGCAGGGGTTCGGGAGCAGTACTTC. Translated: CASSSQAGVREQYF.

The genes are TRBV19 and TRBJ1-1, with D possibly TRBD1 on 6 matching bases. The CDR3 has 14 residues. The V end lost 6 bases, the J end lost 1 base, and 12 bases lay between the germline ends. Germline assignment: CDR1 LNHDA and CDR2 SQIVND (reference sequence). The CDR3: CASSPQGQNTEAFF. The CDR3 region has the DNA TGTGCCAGTAGCCCTCAGGGACAGAACACTGAAGCTTTCTTT.

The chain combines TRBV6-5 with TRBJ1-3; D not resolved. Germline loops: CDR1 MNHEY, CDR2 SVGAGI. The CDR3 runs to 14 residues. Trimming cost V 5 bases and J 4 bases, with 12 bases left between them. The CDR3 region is CASSPRRRGNTIYF. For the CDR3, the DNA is TGTGCCAGCAGTCCTAGGAGACGAGGAAACACCATATATTTT.

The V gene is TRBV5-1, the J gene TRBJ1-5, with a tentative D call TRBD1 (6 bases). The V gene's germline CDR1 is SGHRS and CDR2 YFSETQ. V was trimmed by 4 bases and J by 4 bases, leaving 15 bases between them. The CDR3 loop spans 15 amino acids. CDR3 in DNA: TGCGCCAGCAGCCCACGGGGGGGCGAAAATCAGCCCCAGCATTTT. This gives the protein CASSPRGGENQPQHF.

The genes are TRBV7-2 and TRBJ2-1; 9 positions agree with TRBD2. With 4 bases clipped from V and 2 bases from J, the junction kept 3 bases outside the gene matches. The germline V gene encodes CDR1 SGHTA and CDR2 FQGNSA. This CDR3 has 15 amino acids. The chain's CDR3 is CASSSLAGTYNEQFF. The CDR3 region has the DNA TGTGCCAGCAGCTCACTAGCGGGTACCTACAATGAGCAGTTCTTC.

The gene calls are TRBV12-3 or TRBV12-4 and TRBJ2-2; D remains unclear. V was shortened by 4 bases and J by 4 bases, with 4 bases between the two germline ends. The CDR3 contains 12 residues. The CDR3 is CASSYFTGELFF. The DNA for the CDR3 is TGTGCCAGCAGTTACTTCACCGGGGAGCTGTTTTTT.

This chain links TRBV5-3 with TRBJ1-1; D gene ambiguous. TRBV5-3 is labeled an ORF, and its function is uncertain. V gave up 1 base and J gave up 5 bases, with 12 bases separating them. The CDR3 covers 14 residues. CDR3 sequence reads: CARSLTRVWTEAFF. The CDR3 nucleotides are TGTGCCAGAAGCTTGACAAGGGTTTGGACTGAAGCTTTCTTT.

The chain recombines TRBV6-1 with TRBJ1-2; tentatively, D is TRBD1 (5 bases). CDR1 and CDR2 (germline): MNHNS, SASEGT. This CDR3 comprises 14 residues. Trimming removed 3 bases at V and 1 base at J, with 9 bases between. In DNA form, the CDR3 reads TGTGCCAGCAGTGATATCGGGGGTAACTATGGCTACACCTTC. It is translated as CASSDIGGNYGYTF.

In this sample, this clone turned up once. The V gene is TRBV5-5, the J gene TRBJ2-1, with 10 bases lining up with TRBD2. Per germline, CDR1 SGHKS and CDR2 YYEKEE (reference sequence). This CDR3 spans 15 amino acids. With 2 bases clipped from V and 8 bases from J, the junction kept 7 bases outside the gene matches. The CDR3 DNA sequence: TGTGCCAGCAGCTTTGAGTCTAGCGGGGGCCATGAGCAGTTCTTC. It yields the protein CASSFESSGGHEQFF.

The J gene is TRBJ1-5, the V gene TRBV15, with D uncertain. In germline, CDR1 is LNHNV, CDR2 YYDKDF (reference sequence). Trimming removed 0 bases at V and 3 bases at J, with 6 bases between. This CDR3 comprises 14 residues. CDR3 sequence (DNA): TGTGCCACCAGCAGAGATTTGGTCAATCAGCCCCAGCATTTT. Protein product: CATSRDLVNQPQHF.

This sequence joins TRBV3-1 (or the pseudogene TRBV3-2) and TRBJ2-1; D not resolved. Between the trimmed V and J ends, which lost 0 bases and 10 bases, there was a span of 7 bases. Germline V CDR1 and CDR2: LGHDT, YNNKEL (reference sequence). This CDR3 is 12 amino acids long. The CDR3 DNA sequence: TGTGCCAGCAGCCAAGATCGGCACGAGCAGTTCTTC. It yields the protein CASSQDRHEQFF.

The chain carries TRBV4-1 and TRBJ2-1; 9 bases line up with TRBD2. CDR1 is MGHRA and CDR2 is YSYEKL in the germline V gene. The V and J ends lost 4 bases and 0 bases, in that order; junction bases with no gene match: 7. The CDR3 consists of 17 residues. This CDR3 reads CASSPTTSGNSYNEQFF. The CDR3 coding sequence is TGCGCCAGCAGCCCGACGACTAGCGGCAACTCCTACAATGAGCAGTTCTTC.

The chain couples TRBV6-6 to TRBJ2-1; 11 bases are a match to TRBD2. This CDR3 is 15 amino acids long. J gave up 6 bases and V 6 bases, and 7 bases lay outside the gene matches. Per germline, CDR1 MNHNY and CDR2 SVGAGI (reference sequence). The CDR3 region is CASSRLAGGSNEQFF. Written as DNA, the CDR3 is TGTGCCAGCAGCCGCCTAGCGGGAGGAAGCAATGAGCAGTTCTTC.

The CDR3 DNA is TGTGCCAGCAGCTCTGAACTGAGGGGCATTCAGTACTTC. This gives the protein CASSSELRGIQYF. This chain joins TRBV7-2 and TRBJ2-4, with D perhaps being TRBD1 or TRBD2 (5 bases each). The V end was cut by 4 bases, the J end by 9 bases, with 13 bases between. CDR1 is SGHTA and CDR2 is FQGNSA in the germline V gene. The CDR3 runs 13 residues.

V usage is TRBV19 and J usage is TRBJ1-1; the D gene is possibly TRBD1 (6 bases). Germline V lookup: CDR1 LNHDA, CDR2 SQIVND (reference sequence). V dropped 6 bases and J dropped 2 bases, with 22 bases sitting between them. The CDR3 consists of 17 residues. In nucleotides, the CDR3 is TGTGCCAGTAGCGCGAACAGGGAACGAATTTACAACACTGAAGCTTTCTTT. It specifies CASSANRERIYNTEAFF.